What follows describes a single T cell receptor (beta chain). The trim removed 3 bases at V and 6 bases at J, leaving 5 bases unmatched. The CDR3 spans 14 residues. Germline V gene lookup returns CDR1 MGHRA and CDR2 YSYEKL. This specimen belongs to a study of cytomegalovirus exposure and HLA in healthy donors. Researchers ran the PCR with 60 Vbeta and 13 Jbeta primers. Only in-frame clones appear in the TCRdb table, and some are missing; sequencing was by immunoSEQ multiplex PCR. This table holds about 150,000 clones, 60% to 85% found once. This clonotype was obtained from a man aged 35 to 55 in good health and CMV-seropositive. Sequencing used PBMCs. The V and J genes are TRBV4-1 and TRBJ1-2, with 9 bases lining up with TRBD1. CDR3 bases: TGCGCCAGCAGCCAGATGGGACAGGGTCATGGCTACACCTTC. Its translation is CASSQMGQGHGYTF.